Listed here is a single T cell receptor (beta chain). Its target is unknown. The assay was immunoSEQ multiplex PCR, and TCRdb's table has in-frame clones only and misses some. This sample carries some 49,000 clones, 75% to 90% of them seen once, and the ten largest clones take just over 20%. The germline V and J ends were trimmed by 0 bases and 2 bases, with 4 bases remaining between them. Germline lookup yields CDR1 SGHVS and CDR2 FQNEAQ. This CDR3 comprises 13 residues. The data were obtained in a study of OX40 agonist ivuxolimab in advanced cancers. Study background: People who had prior anti-PD-1, anti-PD-L1 or anti-CTLA-4 therapy could take part, and about 37% had some. Whole-study findings and limits: Partial responders dosed at 0.1-3.0 mg/kg displayed clonal expansion ranking among the lowest. The study found that CD8+ T cells averaged more expanded clones than CD4+. At 0.1 to 3.0 mg/kg and by week 6, CD4+ and CD8+ T cells in the blood had expanded clonally.

J is TRBJ1-1 and V is TRBV7-8, with no clear D. The sample was CD4+ or CD8+ T cells sorted from blood, taken in a trial of the OX40 agonist ivuxolimab. This clonotype was sampled from an adult with an advanced solid tumor such as melanoma, head and neck, liver or kidney cancer. This CDR3 reads CASSLAANTEAFF. The CDR3 nucleotides read TGTGCCAGCAGCTTAGCGGCTAACACTGAAGCTTTCTTT. Complete variable domain (other parts from reference TRBV7-8 and TRBJ1-1): GAGVSQSPRYKVAKRGQDVALRCDPISGHVSLFWYQQALGQGPEFLTYFQNEAQLDKSGLPSDRFFAERPEGSVSTLKIQRTQQEDSAVYLCASSLAANTEAFFGQGTRLTVV.